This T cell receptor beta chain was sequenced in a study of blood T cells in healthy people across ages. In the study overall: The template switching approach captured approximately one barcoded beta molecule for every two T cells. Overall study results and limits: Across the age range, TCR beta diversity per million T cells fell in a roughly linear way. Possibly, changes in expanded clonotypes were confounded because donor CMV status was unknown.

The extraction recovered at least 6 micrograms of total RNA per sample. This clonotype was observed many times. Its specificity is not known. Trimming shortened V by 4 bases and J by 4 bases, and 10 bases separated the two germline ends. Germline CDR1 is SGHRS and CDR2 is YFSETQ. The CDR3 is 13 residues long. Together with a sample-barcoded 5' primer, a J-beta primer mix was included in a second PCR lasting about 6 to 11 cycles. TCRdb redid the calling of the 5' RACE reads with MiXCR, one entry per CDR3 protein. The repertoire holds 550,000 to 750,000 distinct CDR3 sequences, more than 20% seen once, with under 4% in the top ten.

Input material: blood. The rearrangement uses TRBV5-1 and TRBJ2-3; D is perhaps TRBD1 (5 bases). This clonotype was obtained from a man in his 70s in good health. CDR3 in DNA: TGCGCCAGCAGCACGGACAAGCCAGATACGCAGTATTTT. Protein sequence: CASSTDKPDTQYF.